Following are 16 T cell receptor beta chains from one sample sequenced in a study of blood T cell repertoires in COVID-19. Method: immunoSEQ multiplex PCR; TCRdb's copy keeps in-frame clones and lacks some. This table has about 270,000 clones, roughly 93% appearing once. The sequencing input was PBMCs or T cells enriched from blood (not recorded which). The source is a woman aged 40 to 50 with acute COVID-19.

This sequence joins TRBV19 and TRBJ1-6; 8 bases are shared with TRBD1. CDR3 length equals 15 residues. V gave up 6 bases and J gave up 4 bases; unmatched junction bases: 5. The germline V gene has CDR1 LNHDA and CDR2 SQIVND (reference sequence). CDR3 loop: CASSQGTGYNSPLHF. CDR3 coding DNA: TGTGCCAGTAGCCAGGGGACAGGATATAATTCACCCCTCCACTTT.

The chain employs TRBV12-2 and TRBJ1-1. TRBV12-2 is tagged as a pseudogene. The CDR3 length is 16 residues. CDR3 amino acids: CASRAQPGSEVSEAFF. CDR3 coding DNA: TGTGCAAGTCGCGCACAACCGGGGTCCGAGGTGAGTGAAGCTTTCTTT.

The genes are TRBV3-1 (or the pseudogene TRBV3-2) and TRBJ2-1, with unresolved D. The CDR3 length is 14 residues. Germline lookup yields CDR1 LGHDT and CDR2 YNNKEL (reference sequence). Trimming pared 3 bases from V and 4 bases from J, leaving 10 bases between. CDR3 sequence: CASSQGTRYNEQFF. CDR3 DNA sequence: TGTGCCAGCAGCCAGGGTACGAGGTACAATGAGCAGTTCTTC.

V usage is TRBV19 and J usage is TRBJ1-4; 9 nucleotides line up with TRBD1. V dropped 1 base and J dropped 4; count of bases not matched to a gene: 10. The CDR3 extends over 18 amino acids. The germline V gene has CDR1 LNHDA and CDR2 SQIVND (reference sequence). DNA of the CDR3: TGTGCCAGTAGTATAGCTCGATCACAGGGGGCTATTAATGAAAAACTGTTTTTT. Residues: CASSIARSQGAINEKLFF.

V is TRBV4-2 and J is TRBJ1-5; 8 positions agree with TRBD1. CDR1 is LGHNA, CDR2 YNFKEQ, per germline. The CDR3 has 16 amino acids. The J segment lost 0 bases and the V segment lost 3 bases, leaving 4 bases of the junction unmatched. The CDR3 sequence: CASSHRDRGSNQPQHF. Here the CDR3 DNA reads TGTGCCAGCAGCCACCGTGACAGGGGTAGCAATCAGCCCCAGCATTTT.

The chain links TRBV5-5 to TRBJ2-3, with D tentatively TRBD2 (6 bases). The CDR3 has 16 residues. Germline CDR1 and CDR2: SGHKS and YYEKEE (reference sequence). V shed 2 bases and J shed 0 bases, with 13 bases lying between them. Here the CDR3 reads CASSFGSGYSTDTQYF. Here the CDR3 DNA reads TGTGCCAGCAGCTTTGGTAGCGGATACAGCACAGATACGCAGTATTTT.

The chain links TRBV7-9 to TRBJ1-2; D might be TRBD1 (5 bases). V lost 2 bases, J lost 1 base, and 8 bases lay in between. Germline CDR1 reads SEHNR; CDR2 reads FQNEAQ (reference sequence). This CDR3 region has 14 residues. Written as DNA, the CDR3 is TGTGCCAGCAGCTTAAAGGGGTTTAACTATGGCTACACCTTC. It specifies CASSLKGFNYGYTF.

This chain connects TRBV2 to TRBJ2-7, with TRBD2 identical over 9 bases. V gave up 7 bases and J gave up 3 bases; unmatched junction bases: 4. In germline, CDR1 is SNHLY, CDR2 FYNNEI. This CDR3 comprises 13 residues. The CDR3 DNA reads TGTGCCAGCATGCGGGGGGGTAGCTACGAGCAGTACTTC. This gives the protein CASMRGGSYEQYF.

The rearrangement joins TRBV28 to TRBJ1-5, with D possibly TRBD1 on 6 matching bases. CDR3 size: 15 residues. Trimming took off 8 bases at V and 6 bases at J, with 20 bases between the two ends. Looked up from germline, CDR1 is MDHEN and CDR2 is SYDVKM. CDR3 sequence: CASGFLVGGRQPQHF. The CDR3 bases are TGTGCCAGCGGATTCTTAGTAGGGGGACGTCAGCCCCAGCATTTT.

This rearrangement joins TRBV7-2 to TRBJ2-5; 8 bases line up with TRBD1. Germline V gene data show CDR1 as SGHTA and CDR2 as FQGNSA. This CDR3 region has 15 residues. The junction had 9 bases not matched to a gene; V was cut back by 5 bases and J by 4 bases. The CDR3 sequence is CASSIGQGGGETQYF. DNA for the CDR3: TGTGCCAGCAGCATTGGACAGGGTGGTGGAGAGACCCAGTACTTC.

The rearrangement links TRBV6-5 to TRBJ2-7; 7 bases map to TRBD2. The CDR3 is 16 residues long. Germline V lookup: CDR1 MNHEY, CDR2 SVGAGI. V lost 1 base to trimming and J lost 2 bases; unmatched junction nucleotides: 8. CDR3 bases: TGTGCCAGCAGTTACTATAGCGAGCGGGGAACCTACGAGCAGTACTTC. Translated: CASSYYSERGTYEQYF.

V gene TRBV5-4 combines with J gene TRBJ2-7; TRBD1 matches 8 bases. Germline V lookup: CDR1 SGHNT, CDR2 YYREEE (reference sequence). The CDR3 runs 13 residues. V was clipped by 4 bases and J by 3 bases; unmatched bases: 3. For the CDR3, the DNA is TGTGCCAGCAGCCCGGGACAGGTCTACGAGCAGTACTTC. Amino acids: CASSPGQVYEQYF.

The chain employs TRBV21-1 and TRBJ1-1. TRBV21-1 is a documented pseudogene. The CDR3 has 15 residues. As DNA, the CDR3 is TGTGCCAGCAGCAGTGAGAAGCAAATGAACACTGAAGCTTTCTTT. Translating it yields CASSSEKQMNTEAFF.

The chain employs TRBV6-5 and TRBJ2-7; no clear D gene. This CDR3 region has 15 residues. Per the germline V gene, CDR1 is MNHEY and CDR2 is SVGAGI. Trimming cost V 0 bases and J 4 bases, with 13 bases left between them. This CDR3 is CASSYSTGPHYEQYF. CDR3 DNA sequence: TGTGCCAGCAGTTACTCGACTGGCCCTCATTACGAGCAGTACTTC.

This chain joins TRBV11-2 and TRBJ2-7; 9 bases are a match to TRBD1. J lost 7 bases, V lost 4 bases, and 17 bases had no gene match. The CDR3 has 17 residues. Germline CDR1 is SGHAT and CDR2 is FQNNGV. The CDR3 nucleotides read TGTGCCAGCAGCTCCCAACAGGGGGCCGTCGGGGATGGTGAGCAGTACTTC. It codes for CASSSQQGAVGDGEQYF.

This chain connects TRBV30 to TRBJ1-2; D gene ambiguous. Per germline, CDR1 GTSNPN and CDR2 SVGIG (reference sequence). The CDR3 extends over 12 amino acids. Trimming took off 0 bases at V and 8 bases at J, with 10 bases between the two ends. CDR3 in DNA: TGTGCCTGGAGTGTGTCCAAAGAGGGCTACACCTTC. Translating gives CAWSVSKEGYTF.